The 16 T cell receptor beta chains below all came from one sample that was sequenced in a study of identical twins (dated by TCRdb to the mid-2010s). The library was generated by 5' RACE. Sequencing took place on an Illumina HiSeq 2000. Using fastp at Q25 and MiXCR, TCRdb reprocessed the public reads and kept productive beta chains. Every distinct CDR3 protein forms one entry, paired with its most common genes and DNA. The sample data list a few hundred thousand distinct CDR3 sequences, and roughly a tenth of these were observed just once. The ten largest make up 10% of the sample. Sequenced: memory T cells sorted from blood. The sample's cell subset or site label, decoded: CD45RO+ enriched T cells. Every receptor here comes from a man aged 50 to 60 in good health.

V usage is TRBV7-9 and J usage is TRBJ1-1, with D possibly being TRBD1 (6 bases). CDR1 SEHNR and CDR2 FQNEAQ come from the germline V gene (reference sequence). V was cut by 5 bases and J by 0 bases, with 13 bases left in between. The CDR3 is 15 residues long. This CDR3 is CASSPGGGLNTEAFF. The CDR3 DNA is TGTGCCAGCAGCCCTGGTGGGGGGCTGAACACTGAAGCTTTCTTT.

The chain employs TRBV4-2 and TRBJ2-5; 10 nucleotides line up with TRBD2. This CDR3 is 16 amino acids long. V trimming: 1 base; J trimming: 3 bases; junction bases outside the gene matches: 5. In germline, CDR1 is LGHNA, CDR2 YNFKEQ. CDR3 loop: CASSQGLAGAKETQYF. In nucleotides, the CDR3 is TGTGCCAGCAGCCAAGGGCTAGCGGGGGCTAAAGAGACCCAGTACTTC.

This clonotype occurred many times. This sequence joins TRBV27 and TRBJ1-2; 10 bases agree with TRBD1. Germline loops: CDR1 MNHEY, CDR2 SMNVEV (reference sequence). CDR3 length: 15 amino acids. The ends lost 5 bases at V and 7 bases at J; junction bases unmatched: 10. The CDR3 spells CASSLLTGGVTGYTF. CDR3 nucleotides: TGTGCCAGCAGTCTCTTGACAGGGGGCGTAACTGGCTACACCTTC.

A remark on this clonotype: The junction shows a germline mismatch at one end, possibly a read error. The CDR3, as DNA: TGTGCCATCAGTGAGTCCGGGACGGGGGACTATGGCTTCACCTTC. Protein: CAISESGTGDYGFTF. The chain employs TRBV10-3 and TRBJ1-2, with D maybe TRBD1 (5 bases). Germline V gene data show CDR1 as ENHRY and CDR2 as SYGVKD. The CDR3 totals 15 residues.

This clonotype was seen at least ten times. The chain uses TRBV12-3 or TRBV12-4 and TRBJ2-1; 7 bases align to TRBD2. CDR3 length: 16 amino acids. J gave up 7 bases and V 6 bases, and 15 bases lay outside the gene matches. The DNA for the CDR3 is TGTGCCAGCAGCTCCGGATGGGGACTACAAACAAATGAGCAGTTCTTC. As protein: CASSSGWGLQTNEQFF.

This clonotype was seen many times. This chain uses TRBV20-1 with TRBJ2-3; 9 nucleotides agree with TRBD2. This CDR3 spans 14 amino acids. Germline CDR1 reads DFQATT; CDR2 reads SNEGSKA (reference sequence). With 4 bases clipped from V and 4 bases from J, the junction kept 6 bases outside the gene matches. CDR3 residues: CSAKGSGGSDTQYF. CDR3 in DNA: TGCAGTGCTAAGGGTAGCGGGGGCTCAGATACGCAGTATTTT.

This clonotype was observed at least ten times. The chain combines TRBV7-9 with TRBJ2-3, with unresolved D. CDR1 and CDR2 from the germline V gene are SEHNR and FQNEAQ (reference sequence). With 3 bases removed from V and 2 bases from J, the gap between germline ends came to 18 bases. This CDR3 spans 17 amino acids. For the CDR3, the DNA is TGTGCCAGCAGCTTTCCACTCCCGCTAGACCCCACAGATACGCAGTATTTT. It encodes CASSFPLPLDPTDTQYF.

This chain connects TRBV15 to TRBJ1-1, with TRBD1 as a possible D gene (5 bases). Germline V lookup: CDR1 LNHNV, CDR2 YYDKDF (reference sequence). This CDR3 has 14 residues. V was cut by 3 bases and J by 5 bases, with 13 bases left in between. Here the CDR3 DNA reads TGTGCCACCAGCAGGGGACGGTTCAGGACTGAAGCTTTCTTT. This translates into CATSRGRFRTEAFF.

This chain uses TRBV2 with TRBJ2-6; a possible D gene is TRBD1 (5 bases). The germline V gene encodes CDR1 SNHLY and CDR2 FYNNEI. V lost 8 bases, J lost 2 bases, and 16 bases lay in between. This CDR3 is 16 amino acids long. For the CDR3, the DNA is TGTGCCAGCGGACCGACAGCCGACGCTGGGGCCAACGTCCTGACTTTC. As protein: CASGPTADAGANVLTF.

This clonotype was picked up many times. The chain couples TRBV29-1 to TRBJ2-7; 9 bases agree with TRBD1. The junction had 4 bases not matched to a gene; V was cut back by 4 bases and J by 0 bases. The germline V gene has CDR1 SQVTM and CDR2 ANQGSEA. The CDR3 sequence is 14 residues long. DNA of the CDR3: TGCAGCGTTGCAGGGGGACAGGGCTCCTACGAGCAGTACTTC. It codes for CSVAGGQGSYEQYF.

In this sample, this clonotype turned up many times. DNA for the CDR3: TGTGCCAGCAGCCCCCTTGCAGGCGGACTCGAGCCCCAGCATTTT. Translation: CASSPLAGGLEPQHF. The chain recombines TRBV7-2 with TRBJ1-5; no definite D call. The CDR3 extends over 15 amino acids. The V end was cut by 5 bases, the J end by 8 bases, with 19 bases between. Germline V gene data show CDR1 as SGHTA and CDR2 as FQGNSA.

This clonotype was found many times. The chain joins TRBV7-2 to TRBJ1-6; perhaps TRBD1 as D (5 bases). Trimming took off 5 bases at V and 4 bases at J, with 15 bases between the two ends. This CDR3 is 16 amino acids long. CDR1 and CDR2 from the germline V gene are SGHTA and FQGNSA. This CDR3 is CASSPQGPGYNSPLHF. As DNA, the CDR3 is TGTGCCAGCAGCCCCCAGGGACCGGGGTATAATTCACCCCTCCACTTT.

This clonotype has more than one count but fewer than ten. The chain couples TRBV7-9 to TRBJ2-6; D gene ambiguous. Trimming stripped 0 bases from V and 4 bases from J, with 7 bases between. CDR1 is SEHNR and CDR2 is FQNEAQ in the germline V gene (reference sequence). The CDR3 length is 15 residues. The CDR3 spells CASSLAAPGANVLTF. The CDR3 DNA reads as TGTGCCAGCAGCTTAGCGGCTCCCGGGGCCAACGTCCTGACTTTC.

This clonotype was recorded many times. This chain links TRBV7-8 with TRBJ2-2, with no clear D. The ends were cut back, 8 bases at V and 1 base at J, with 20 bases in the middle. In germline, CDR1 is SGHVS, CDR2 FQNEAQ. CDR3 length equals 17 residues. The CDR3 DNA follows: TGTGCCAGCCCCTCGGGCATCTTGACGGAGAACACCGGGGAGCTGTTTTTT. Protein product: CASPSGILTENTGELFF. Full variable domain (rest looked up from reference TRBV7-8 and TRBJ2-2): GAGVSQSPRYKVAKRGQDVALRCDPISGHVSLFWYQQALGQGPEFLTYFQNEAQLDKSGLPSDRFFAERPEGSVSTLKIQRTQQEDSAVYLCASPSGILTENTGELFFGEGSRLTVL.

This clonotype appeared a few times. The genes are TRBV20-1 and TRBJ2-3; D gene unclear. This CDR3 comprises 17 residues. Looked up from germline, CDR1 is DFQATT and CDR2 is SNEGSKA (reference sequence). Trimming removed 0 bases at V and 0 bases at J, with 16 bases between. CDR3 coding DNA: TGCAGTGCTAGAGACTGGCTGACAATGGACAGCACAGATACGCAGTATTTT. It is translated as CSARDWLTMDSTDTQYF.

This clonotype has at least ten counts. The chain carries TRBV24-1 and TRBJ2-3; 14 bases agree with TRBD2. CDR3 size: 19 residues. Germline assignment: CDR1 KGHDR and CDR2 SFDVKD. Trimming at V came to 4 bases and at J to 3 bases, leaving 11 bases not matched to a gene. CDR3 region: CATSEPGLAGASGTDTQYF. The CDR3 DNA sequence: TGTGCCACCAGTGAACCGGGACTAGCGGGAGCGAGCGGAACAGATACGCAGTATTTT.